Listed below are T cell receptor beta chains from one sample, sequenced in a study of blood T cell repertoires in COVID-19. Sequencing used immunoSEQ multiplex PCR; TCRdb keeps in-frame clones, though not all of them. This sample yields 250,000 or so clones, of which roughly 86% are seen a single time; around 2.8% belongs to the top ten. Sample: peripheral blood. The source of these receptors is a woman between 55 and 75 years old with acute or convalescent COVID-19. Each CDR3 is given with its conserved first and last residue. The order of the fields is J gene, V gene, CDR3 protein.

>TRBJ2-1|TRBV11-2
CASRRTGIASSYNEQFF
>TRBJ1-5|TRBV11-2
CASSLDWGLASNQPQHF
>TRBJ2-2|TRBV5-6
CASSLRGLTTGELFF
>TRBJ2-3|TRBV5-6
CASSFRTSGTDTQYF
>TRBJ2-7|TRBV5-1
CASSLAGVAYEQYF
>TRBJ1-2|TRBV5-6
CASSLQGIYGYTF
>TRBJ1-3|TRBV18
CASSGAAAGDGNTIYF
>TRBJ1-5|TRBV7-2
CASSPGSFNQPQHF
>TRBJ1-1|TRBV29-1
CSVMRQTENTEAFF
>TRBJ1-1|TRBV7-8
CASSLPGQRNTEAFF
>TRBJ1-5|TRBV7-9
CASKGGYNQPQHF
>TRBJ2-1|TRBV10-3
CAISEPTGYNEQFF
>TRBJ1-6|TRBV4-2
CASSQESGNNSPLHF
>TRBJ1-2|TRBV27
CASSRTGLSYGYTF
>TRBJ1-3|TRBV25-1
CASSRTGMSSGNTIYF
>TRBJ1-4|TRBV18
CASSPRTGNEKLFF
>TRBJ1-2|TRBV7-3
CASSLQHTLDTYGYTF
>TRBJ1-1|TRBV25-1
CASSGRGQGSTEAFF
>TRBJ2-1|TRBV28
CASNFPAGGGYNEQFF
>TRBJ2-7|TRBV7-9
CASSPRTGLYEQYF
>TRBJ2-5|TRBV24-1
CATSDRGRDKETQYF
>TRBJ2-1|TRBV9
CASSVGPSGGEQFF
>TRBJ2-1|TRBV27
CASSLNPKNNEQFF
>TRBJ2-7|TRBV9
CASCPNLAGGVSYEQYF
>TRBJ1-1|TRBV5-1
CASSLGQGLTRLPEAFF
>TRBJ2-7|TRBV5-1
CASSNPGASGEQYF
>TRBJ2-2|TRBV11-3
CASSRGGTGELFF
>TRBJ2-7|TRBV29-1
CSVLVSAGTAQYF
>TRBJ1-2|TRBV19
CASSSGQGRNYGYTF
>TRBJ2-5|TRBV7-6
CASSPAGEGETQYF
>TRBJ2-3|TRBV4-3
CASSQDWASGGASTDTQYF
>TRBJ2-2|TRBV27
CASSLVAGWFETNTGELFF
>TRBJ2-1|TRBV5-5
CASGLARRTSGSESYNEQFF
>TRBJ1-1|TRBV7-9
CASTPQGAINTEAFF
>TRBJ1-1|TRBV28
CASSSAGANTEAFF
>TRBJ2-7|TRBV13
CASSLAPGTYEQYF
>TRBJ2-3|TRBV6-2/TRBV6-3
CASSRDRVRGLSTDTQYF
>TRBJ1-6|TRBV6-1
CASSDRVDSPLHF
>TRBJ1-2|TRBV28
CASSPTGFYGYTF
>TRBJ1-2|TRBV19
CASSRMTGGYGYTF
>TRBJ1-1|TRBV5-5
CASSSQGGRGTEAFF
>TRBJ1-2|TRBV5-5
CASSPPSVTTLHF
>TRBJ1-1|TRBV5-1
CASSLARTTGVGVNTEAFF
>TRBJ1-4|TRBV25-1
CASRADIGAGATNEKLFF
>TRBJ1-3|TRBV4-1
CASSQLQTGARNTIYF